This TCR beta chain was captured in a study of blood T cell repertoires in COVID-19. Whole-study context: The samples span acute and convalescent COVID-19 from the United States, Italy and Spain. PBMCs, B-cell-depleted T cells, or T cells provided the cDNA or gDNA that made up the material.

Methods used by the authors: Reference gene primer amplification yielded estimated nucleated cell counts. Assay used: immunoSEQ multiplex PCR; TCRdb lists only in-frame clones, some missing. V and J calls and clone size are given by that table; D and trimming were obtained from the DNA. This sample has approximately 52,000 clones; about 88% occur once, and the top ten carry about 16%. The CDR3 loop spans 19 amino acids. The sample comprised peripheral blood. The clonotype was recovered from a human donor with active COVID-19. The donor label of this sample is uncertain. The rearrangement links TRBV21-1 to TRBJ2-7; TRBD1, the table's D call, was not compared with the DNA. TRBV21-1 corresponds to a pseudogene. CDR3 protein: CASSLSSVLYRDSHYEQYF. The CDR3 nucleotides are TGTGCCAGCAGCCTCTCTTCCGTTCTGTACAGGGACAGTCACTACGAGCAGTACTTC.